These T cell receptor beta chains were read from a single sample in a study of cytomegalovirus exposure and HLA in healthy donors. The repertoire was sequenced with immunoSEQ multiplex PCR; TCRdb's copy has only in-frame clones and lacks some. The table records approximately 150,000 clones, less than 85% of them present only once. The sequenced sample was PBMCs. The receptors shown here come from a man between 18 and 35 years old in good health and CMV-seronegative. Each CDR3 is given with its conserved first and last residue. The order of the fields is CDR3 protein, J gene, V gene.

CDR3: CATSTGVYNEQFF
J: TRBJ2-1
V: TRBV2

CDR3: CASSPREARTEAFF
J: TRBJ1-1
V: TRBV18

CDR3: CASSLDPKGVEAFF
J: TRBJ1-1
V: TRBV11-3

CDR3: CASSPGTSGSTDTQYF
J: TRBJ2-3
V: TRBV18

CDR3: CASSLRGAGRSSDTQYF
J: TRBJ2-3
V: TRBV5-4

CDR3: CASRGGQTNYGYTF
J: TRBJ1-2
V: TRBV6-5

CDR3: CASSPDSNEQFF
J: TRBJ2-1
V: TRBV18

CDR3: CASKREVGYEQYF
J: TRBJ2-7
V: TRBV28

CDR3: CASSQASTRFPGGYTF
J: TRBJ1-2
V: TRBV14

CDR3: CASSPSEGTHTEAFF
J: TRBJ1-1
V: TRBV18

CDR3: CASMVGGRGQTKLFF
J: TRBJ1-4
V: TRBV19

CDR3: CASSFTGGHNEQFF
J: TRBJ2-1
V: TRBV5-1

CDR3: CASRTGVDQPQHF
J: TRBJ1-5
V: TRBV2

CDR3: CASSHGQGANEQFF
J: TRBJ2-1
V: TRBV4-1

CDR3: CASSLGQGHEQYF
J: TRBJ2-7
V: TRBV5-4

CDR3: CASSQVQGGNQPQHF
J: TRBJ1-5
V: TRBV4-1

CDR3: CASSPSSTGELFF
J: TRBJ2-2
V: TRBV18

CDR3: CASSLPQGAVEQYF
J: TRBJ2-7
V: TRBV7-8

CDR3: CASSPLRGNQPQHF
J: TRBJ1-5
V: TRBV6-5

CDR3: CASSSSGGYGAEAFF
J: TRBJ1-1
V: TRBV5-4

CDR3: CASTSDRVNEQFF
J: TRBJ2-1
V: TRBV18

CDR3: CASSGGGSYNSPLHF
J: TRBJ1-6
V: TRBV6-6

CDR3: CASSYSSGGGYEQYF
J: TRBJ2-7
V: TRBV6-5

CDR3: CASSLTYSGDGQPQHF
J: TRBJ1-5
V: TRBV18

CDR3: CASSPFQPGLAGITGELFF
J: TRBJ2-2
V: TRBV18

CDR3: CASSTIPGTRNEQYF
J: TRBJ2-7
V: TRBV19

CDR3: CASSSGLALSYTQYF
J: TRBJ2-3
V: TRBV5-1

CDR3: CATTPGTPWYTF
J: TRBJ1-2
V: TRBV10-3

CDR3: CASSLAGLSNTEAFF
J: TRBJ1-1
V: TRBV7-8

CDR3: CASSVEEVSLGYTF
J: TRBJ1-2
V: TRBV9

CDR3: CSVGPGTGYEQYF
J: TRBJ2-7
V: TRBV29-1

CDR3: CAIREKTSGTYNEQFF
J: TRBJ2-1
V: TRBV10-3

CDR3: CSVEEGQIYGYTF
J: TRBJ1-2
V: TRBV29-1

CDR3: CASSAGTSGIDLQYF
J: TRBJ2-7
V: TRBV9

CDR3: CASSQDGLRRTQYF
J: TRBJ2-3
V: TRBV4-3

CDR3: CASSASSGGYEQYF
J: TRBJ2-7
V: TRBV19

CDR3: CASSHVGVEKLFF
J: TRBJ1-4
V: TRBV14

CDR3: CASRGGLLPSTDTQYF
J: TRBJ2-3
V: TRBV7-9

CDR3: CASTRGTEAFF
J: TRBJ1-1
V: TRBV5-4

CDR3: CASSYGDASYEQYF
J: NA
V: TRBV6-5

CDR3: CASSEAPGRNYEQYF
J: TRBJ2-7
V: TRBV2

CDR3: CASSYSLYRTNTEAFF
J: TRBJ1-1
V: TRBV6-5

CDR3: CASSLRAGYGYEQYF
J: TRBJ2-7
V: TRBV7-3

CDR3: CASTSRSTGELFF
J: TRBJ2-2
V: TRBV2

CDR3: CASSPLGTSGKNEQFF
J: TRBJ2-1
V: TRBV19

CDR3: CASMGTSAYEQYF
J: TRBJ2-7
V: TRBV7-9

CDR3: CASSFLQGAPRHYGYTF
J: TRBJ1-2
V: TRBV5-8

CDR3: CASSFRRGPNTEAFF
J: TRBJ1-1
V: TRBV11-3

CDR3: CASSADRVFYEQYF
J: TRBJ2-7
V: TRBV6-5

CDR3: CASGQTGMNTEAFF
J: TRBJ1-1
V: TRBV27

CDR3: CASSGWDREKQEQFF
J: TRBJ2-1
V: TRBV5-1

CDR3: CASRSSGSWSDTQYF
J: TRBJ2-3
V: TRBV27

CDR3: CASSLYSSPLHF
J: TRBJ1-6
V: TRBV7-2

CDR3: CSVVGWAGWFQETQYF
J: TRBJ2-5
V: TRBV29-1

CDR3: CASSLTGTVNSPLHF
J: TRBJ1-6
V: TRBV5-1

CDR3: CASTTRNTEAFF
J: TRBJ1-1
V: TRBV6-5

CDR3: CASSGRQGNSYNEQFF
J: TRBJ2-1
V: TRBV2

CDR3: CASRSGYEFSPLHF
J: TRBJ1-6
V: TRBV5-1